The 22 T cell receptor beta chains below were found in one sample sequenced in a study of CD8 T cell repertoires and HIV-1 epitope variants. No cognate antigen is known for these TCRs. Method: immunoSEQ multiplex PCR; TCRdb's copy keeps in-frame clones and lacks some. Here the sample spans thousands of clones, about 60% being singletons. The sample taken for sequencing was cultured CD8+ T cells derived from PBMCs. The receptors come from a male donor with HIV.

This clone was seen a few times. The V call is TRBV6-5, the J call TRBJ2-7; D is possibly TRBD1 (6 bases). The V and J ends lost 0 bases and 4 bases respectively, with 13 bases between them. CDR1 is MNHEY and CDR2 is SVGAGI in the germline V gene. There are 15 residues in the CDR3. This CDR3 is CASSYSRGSRYEQYF. The CDR3 DNA sequence: TGTGCCAGCAGTTACTCGAGGGGGTCGCGGTACGAGCAGTACTTC.

The chain is built from TRBV11-2 and TRBJ2-1; TRBD1 aligns across 7 bases. The CDR3 contains 13 residues. Unmatched junction bases numbered 0, after V lost 3 bases and J lost 4 bases. Germline V gene lookup returns CDR1 SGHAT and CDR2 FQNNGV. This CDR3 is CASSLGQYNEQFF. Written as DNA, the CDR3 is TGTGCCAGCAGCTTGGGACAGTACAATGAGCAGTTCTTC.

The chain recombines TRBV4-3 with TRBJ1-1, with D unclear. The CDR3 covers 14 residues. From germline, CDR1 is LGHNA and CDR2 YSLEER. Between the trimmed V and J ends, which lost 0 bases and 0 bases, there was a span of 5 bases. CDR3 in DNA: TGCGCCAGCAGCCAAGAACCCATGAACACTGAAGCTTTCTTT. Protein sequence: CASSQEPMNTEAFF.

The V call is TRBV11-3, the J call TRBJ2-5, with 7 bases lining up with TRBD2. V gave up 3 bases and J gave up 5 bases; unmatched junction bases: 9. CDR1 and CDR2 (germline): SGHNT, YENEEA. This CDR3 spans 15 amino acids. CDR3 region: CASSFHGGGDETQYF. CDR3 nucleotide sequence: TGTGCCAGCAGCTTCCATGGGGGAGGGGACGAGACCCAGTACTTC.

V and J are TRBV7-2 and TRBJ1-5, with D perhaps matching TRBD1 (5 bases). The CDR3 spans 15 residues. Per germline, CDR1 SGHTA and CDR2 FQGNSA. V shed 0 bases and J shed 3 bases, with 9 bases lying between them. This chain's CDR3 is CASSLARGLNQPQHF. In nucleotides, the CDR3 is TGTGCCAGCAGCTTAGCGCGGGGCCTCAATCAGCCCCAGCATTTT.

J is TRBJ2-1 and V is TRBV5-8; 7 bases line up with TRBD1. The CDR3 has 15 residues. V trimming: 4 bases; J trimming: 1 base; junction bases outside the gene matches: 5. Germline-derived CDR1 and CDR2 are SGHTS and YDEGEE. The CDR3 reads CASSPDRASYNEQFF. CDR3 DNA: TGTGCCAGCAGCCCAGACAGGGCTTCCTACAATGAGCAGTTCTTC.

V and J are TRBV11-2 and TRBJ2-2; the match to TRBD1 covers 10 bases. CDR3 length: 15 amino acids. The V segment lost 4 bases and the J segment 4 bases; nucleotides outside the gene matches: 3. Germline assignment: CDR1 SGHAT and CDR2 FQNNGV. CDR3 nucleotide sequence: TGTGCCAGCAGCTACCGACAGGGGGCCACCGGGGAGCTGTTTTTT. Amino acids: CASSYRQGATGELFF. The complete variable domain, with remaining parts taken from reference TRBV11-2 and TRBJ2-2, reads EAGVAQSPRYKIIEKRQSVAFWCNPISGHATLYWYQQILGQGPKLLIQFQNNGVVDDSQLPKDRFSAERLKGVDSTLKIQPAKLEDSAVYLCASSYRQGATGELFFGEGSRLTVL.

J is TRBJ1-2 and V is TRBV6-5; TRBD1 aligns across 8 bases. Trimming took 2 bases from V and 7 from J; bases not matched to a gene: 3. Germline loops: CDR1 MNHEY, CDR2 SVGAGI. The CDR3 sequence is 13 residues long. CDR3: CASSYRTGFGYTF. For the CDR3, the DNA is TGTGCCAGCAGTTACCGGACAGGGTTTGGCTACACCTTC.

The genes are TRBV6-5 and TRBJ1-1; D is possibly TRBD1 (5 bases). This CDR3 is built from 14 residues. Germline CDR1 MNHEY, CDR2 SVGAGI. Trimming cost V 10 bases and J 0 bases, with 15 bases left between them. DNA for the CDR3: TGTGCCACCAGCCCTGGGGGAATGAACACTGAAGCTTTCTTT. This sequence encodes CATSPGGMNTEAFF.

The chain joins TRBV28 to TRBJ1-2; unclear D gene. Between the trimmed V and J ends, which lost 2 bases and 6 bases, there was a span of 10 bases. Germline values: CDR1 MDHEN, CDR2 SYDVKM. The CDR3 loop spans 13 amino acids. The CDR3 region has the DNA TGTGCCAGCAGTTTAGAGACCGTCAATGGCTACACCTTC. Translation: CASSLETVNGYTF.

V and J are TRBV29-1 and TRBJ2-1, with 9 bases that match TRBD2. Germline CDR1 SQVTM, CDR2 ANQGSEA. The CDR3 is made up of 13 amino acids. The CDR3 loop is CGAGLANYNEQFF. In DNA form, the CDR3 reads TGCGGGGCGGGACTAGCAAACTACAATGAGCAGTTCTTC.

The CDR3 DNA follows: TGCAGTGCTAGTGGGGACAGGGATTGGTACTTC. Amino acids: CSASGDRDWYF. The gene calls are TRBV20-1 and TRBJ2-7, with 9 bases that match TRBD1. Trimming took 3 bases from V and 12 from J; bases not matched to a gene: 6. The germline V gene has CDR1 DFQATT and CDR2 SNEGSKA (reference sequence). The length of the CDR3 is 11 residues.

The V and J genes are TRBV7-8 and TRBJ2-3; tentatively, D is TRBD2 (5 bases). Trimming removed 3 bases at V and 2 bases at J, with 15 bases between. The germline CDR1 and CDR2 sequences are SGHVS and FQNEAQ. The CDR3 sequence is 16 residues long. The CDR3: CASSFLASRSTDTQYF. CDR3 sequence (DNA): TGTGCCAGCAGCTTTTTGGCTAGCCGATCCACAGATACGCAGTATTTT.

The chain uses TRBV27 and TRBJ2-5; D is unclear. This CDR3 has 11 amino acids. V dropped 4 bases and J dropped 4 bases, with 4 bases sitting between them. Germline CDR1 MNHEY, CDR2 SMNVEV (reference sequence). In nucleotides, the CDR3 is TGTGCCAGCAGTTACGGAGAGACCCAGTACTTC. Its protein product is CASSYGETQYF.

In its sample, this clone was seen a few times. The chain couples TRBV5-6 to TRBJ1-6, with 7 nucleotides matching TRBD1. V lost 3 bases to trimming and J lost 10 bases; unmatched junction nucleotides: 13. There are 16 residues in the CDR3. Germline V CDR1 and CDR2: SGHDT, YYEEEE. Here the CDR3 DNA reads TGTGCCAGCAGCTATACCGGGACAGCCGATTCCTCACCCCTCCACTTT. Translation: CASSYTGTADSSPLHF.

This clone came up a few times. This sequence joins TRBV19 and TRBJ1-2, with TRBD1 as a possible D gene (6 bases). Deletions cut 6 bases from V and 0 bases from J, with 14 bases between. The CDR3 runs 15 residues. Germline V lookup: CDR1 LNHDA, CDR2 SQIVND (reference sequence). The CDR3 DNA is TGTGCCAGTAGAGGGCACAGGGAAGCTAACTATGGCTACACCTTC. It codes for CASRGHREANYGYTF.

The chain has TRBV7-9 and TRBJ1-1, with a possible D match to TRBD1 (5 bases). CDR1 is SEHNR, CDR2 FQNEAQ, per germline (reference sequence). Trimming took off 4 bases at V and 8 bases at J, with 8 bases between the two ends. CDR3 length equals 11 residues. CDR3 region: CASSWGREAFF. The CDR3 nucleotides read TGTGCCAGCAGCTGGGGGAGGGAAGCTTTCTTT.

The chain uses TRBV5-8 and TRBJ1-1; D not resolved. Germline V gene lookup returns CDR1 SGHTS and CDR2 YDEGEE. This CDR3 region has 13 residues. Trimming took off 4 bases at V and 0 bases at J, with 7 bases between the two ends. The CDR3 coding sequence is TGTGCCAGCAGCCCTGGCCTGAACACTGAAGCTTTCTTT. This gives the protein CASSPGLNTEAFF.

The rearrangement joins TRBV5-4 to TRBJ2-3; 7 bases are a match to TRBD2. CDR1 and CDR2 (germline): SGHNT, YYREEE (reference sequence). This CDR3 region has 19 residues. Trimming took 0 bases from V and 2 from J; bases not matched to a gene: 15. Here the CDR3 DNA reads TGTGCCAGCAGCTTGGTAACTAGCGAACCGGAGGGTGTCACAGATACGCAGTATTTT. Translated: CASSLVTSEPEGVTDTQYF.

V gene TRBV6-5 combines with J gene TRBJ1-1; D is unclear. CDR1 MNHEY and CDR2 SVGAGI come from the germline V gene. The CDR3 has 15 residues. Trimming removed 2 bases from V and 5 bases from J, with 15 bases in between. CDR3 DNA: TGTGCCAGCAGTTACCTGAGCGGCAAGAGGACTGAAGCTTTCTTT. This gives the protein CASSYLSGKRTEAFF.

Judged by abundance, this clone is medium-sized. This chain joins TRBV5-1 and TRBJ1-5; no clear D gene. Deletions cut 4 bases from V and 6 bases from J, with 23 bases between. Germline V gives CDR1 SGHRS, CDR2 YFSETQ. CDR3 length: 17 residues. The CDR3 DNA sequence: TGCGCCAGCAGCCCGGTACCTGACATCGGGAGGGCTCAGCCCCAGCATTTT. Translating it yields CASSPVPDIGRAQPQHF.

This clone appeared a single time. The CDR3 reads CASRTATEAFF. In DNA, the CDR3 is TGTGCCAGCCGGACAGCAACTGAAGCTTTCTTT. The chain employs TRBV6-6 and TRBJ1-1; D is possibly TRBD1 (6 bases). The CDR3 spans 11 residues. Per the germline V gene, CDR1 is MNHNY and CDR2 is SVGAGI (reference sequence). Trimming removed 8 bases from V and 5 bases from J, with 9 bases in between.